A few counts support the clone carrying this T cell receptor (beta chain). Its antigen remains unidentified. The sample belongs to a study of T-cell reconstitution after alpha-beta-depleted transplantation in children. Trimming pared 7 bases from V and 8 bases from J, leaving 19 bases between. This CDR3 contains 14 residues. CDR1 is SGDLS and CDR2 is YYNGEE in the germline V gene. Points from the study as a whole: T-cell counts and diversity were attributed mostly to newly produced T cells one year after transplant.

TCRbeta library preparation incorporated unique molecular identifiers. In TCRdb, the PCR reads were re-called with MiXCR into one record per CDR3 protein. Of just under 350,000 distinct CDR3 sequences listed, 15% to 20% were seen once; the top ten hold approximately 44%. This sequence originates from a male patient aged 2-10 years who had a stem cell transplant for acute lymphoblastic leukemia, so the T cells may come from the graft donor. The chain links TRBV9 to TRBJ2-4; no firm D call. The sample here was PBMCs, mostly from graft donor cells, taken 360 days after TCRalphabeta/CD19-depleted stem cell transplant. The DNA for the CDR3 is TGTGCCAGCGCGCCCAATGCCGGCCAGGACATTCAGTACTTC. Its protein is CASAPNAGQDIQYF. Drawing the rest from reference TRBV9 and TRBJ2-4, the complete variable domain is DSGVTQTPKHLITATGQRVTLRCSPRSGDLSVYWYQQSLDQGLQFLIQYYNGEERAKGNILERFSAQQFPDLHSELNLSSLELGDSALYFCASAPNAGQDIQYFGAGTRLSVL.